Following are 20 T cell receptor beta chains from one sample sequenced in a study of T cells in Graves' hyperthyroidism and ophthalmopathy. Template material for amplifying TCR beta CDR3 regions consisted of RNA transcripts. The study used the HTBI primer set for a first-round RT-PCR of the TCR CDR3. MiXCR, run by TCRdb on the multiplex PCR reads, gives a single entry per CDR3 protein. The sample holds about 560,000 distinct CDR3 sequences, approximately 16% seen once. The sample taken for sequencing was blood. Receptors were obtained from a woman aged 18-29 years with Graves' hyperthyroidism.

The chain recombines TRBV5-1 with TRBJ2-1; either TRBD1 or TRBD2 may fit D (5 bases each). This CDR3 region has 11 residues. The germline V gene has CDR1 SGHRS and CDR2 YFSETQ. The V end was cut by 4 bases, the J end by 16 bases, with 15 bases between. The CDR3 region has the DNA TGCGCCAGCAGCACGTCAGGGACCAACTTCTTC. Protein: CASSTSGTNFF.

This clonotype was observed at least ten times. This chain links TRBV11-3 with TRBJ2-1; 12 bases agree with TRBD2. The ends lost 1 base at V and 9 bases at J; junction bases unmatched: 4. This CDR3 spans 15 amino acids. Germline CDR1 and CDR2: SGHNT and YENEEA. The CDR3 region has the DNA TGTGCCAGCAGCTTAGGACTAGCGGGAGTTTTTGAGCAGTTCTTC. Amino acid sequence: CASSLGLAGVFEQFF.

At least ten counts were recorded for this clonotype. The chain employs TRBV29-1 and TRBJ2-3; the match to TRBD1 covers 9 bases. CDR3 length: 14 residues. Germline CDR1 reads SQVTM; CDR2 reads ANQGSEA. The trim removed 5 bases at V and 2 bases at J, leaving 5 bases unmatched. The CDR3 nucleotides read TGCAGCGTTCCGGGACAGGGTCTCACAGATACGCAGTATTTT. Protein: CSVPGQGLTDTQYF.

This clonotype turned up a few times. The V and J genes are TRBV24-1 and TRBJ2-7, with D hard to call. The CDR3 extends over 15 amino acids. Germline assignment: CDR1 KGHDR and CDR2 SFDVKD. V gave up 5 bases and J gave up 1 base, with 14 bases separating them. The CDR3 here is CATSAFPLESYEQYF. In DNA, the CDR3 is TGTGCCACCAGTGCCTTTCCATTGGAGTCCTACGAGCAGTACTTC.

This clonotype was counted between two and nine times. The CDR3 loop is CASSYGYLQYF. Written as DNA, the CDR3 is TGTGCCAGCAGTTACGGGTACCTCCAGTACTTC. The rearrangement joins TRBV6-5 to TRBJ2-5; D is uncertain. CDR3 length: 11 residues. Per the germline V gene, CDR1 is MNHEY and CDR2 is SVGAGI. V was pared by 2 bases and J by 10 bases, with 8 bases between.

V is TRBV10-3 and J is TRBJ2-1; 9 bases match TRBD2. CDR1 is ENHRY and CDR2 is SYGVKD in the germline V gene. The CDR3 consists of 15 residues. The trim removed 6 bases at V and 5 bases at J, leaving 8 bases unmatched. The CDR3 protein is CAIRELAGDNNEQFF. The CDR3 DNA reads TGTGCCATCAGGGAACTAGCGGGCGATAACAATGAGCAGTTCTTC.

The table lists this clonotype with a count of one. The final CDR3 position lacks the conserved phenylalanine or tryptophan, pointing to a likely read error. The V and J genes are TRBV6-5 and TRBJ2-2; D gene unclear. Germline V CDR1 and CDR2: MNHEY, SVGAGI. CDR3 length: 16 amino acids. Between the trimmed V and J ends, which lost 3 bases and 0 bases, there was a span of 11 bases. CDR3 loop: CASSYLGKSNTGELFS. In DNA form, the CDR3 reads TGTGCCAGCAGTTATCTGGGGAAATCGAACACCGGGGAGCTGTTTTCT.

Here the CDR3 DNA reads TGCGCCAGCAGCAAAACCGGGACTAGCGATTACGAGCAGTACTTC. The encoded protein is CASSKTGTSDYEQYF. The chain joins TRBV5-1 to TRBJ2-7, with 10 bases fitting TRBD2. The V gene end was trimmed by 4 bases and the J gene end by 4 bases; junction bases not matched to a gene: 8. There are 15 residues in the CDR3. Germline-derived CDR1 and CDR2 are SGHRS and YFSETQ.

The V call is TRBV12-3 or TRBV12-4, the J call TRBJ2-3; no clear D. The V and J ends lost 3 bases and 5 bases respectively, with 15 bases between them. The CDR3 consists of 15 residues. The CDR3 is CASSFFTGPGDTQYF. The CDR3 DNA follows: TGTGCCAGCAGTTTTTTTACCGGGCCGGGAGATACGCAGTATTTT.

This clonotype showed up just a few times. A much larger clonotype is one base distant, so this may be a read error. The V call is TRBV28, the J call TRBJ2-1; 9 bases fit TRBD1. The CDR3 loop spans 13 amino acids. Germline V gene sequence: CDR1 MDHEN, CDR2 SYDVKM. The CDR3 DNA sequence: TGTGCCGGCAGTTTAGGGACAGGGTATGAGCAGTTCTTC. Protein sequence: CAGSLGTGYEQFF.

The CDR3 DNA follows: TGTGCCTGGAGCGGGGGCTCCTACAATGAGCAGTTCTTC. Amino acids: CAWSGGSYNEQFF. V and J are TRBV30 and TRBJ2-1; possible D gene TRBD2, 6 bases. The CDR3 totals 13 residues. Germline V gene lookup returns CDR1 GTSNPN and CDR2 SVGIG (reference sequence). V shed 3 bases and J shed 0 bases, with 6 bases lying between them. The complete variable domain, with remaining parts taken from reference TRBV30 and TRBJ2-1, reads SQTIHQWPATLVQPVGSPLSLECTVEGTSNPNLYWYRQAAGRGLQLLFYSVGIGQISSEVPQNLSASRPQDRQFILSSKKLLLSDSGFYLCAWSGGSYNEQFFGPGTRLTVL.

A few counts support this clonotype. This CDR3 is CASSRRGAVGSGELFF. The CDR3 DNA is TGTGCCAGCAGTCGTAGAGGAGCGGTTGGTTCCGGGGAGCTGTTTTTT. The chain carries TRBV7-9 and TRBJ2-2; perhaps TRBD2 as D (5 bases). The germline V gene encodes CDR1 SEHNR and CDR2 FQNEAQ (reference sequence). The V gene lost 6 bases and the J gene lost 6 bases, with 20 bases spanning the gap. This CDR3 region has 16 residues.

There are many counts of this clonotype. V is TRBV11-2 and J is TRBJ2-7; tentative D call: TRBD2 (5 bases). CDR1 SGHAT and CDR2 FQNNGV come from the germline V gene. The CDR3 has 12 residues. Deletions cut 3 bases from V and 5 bases from J, with 8 bases between. As DNA, the CDR3 is TGTGCCAGCAGCTTGGCACTAGACGAGCAGTACTTC. It yields the protein CASSLALDEQYF.

This clonotype was seen only a few times. The chain uses TRBV6-1 and TRBJ1-5; D possibly corresponds to TRBD1 (6 bases). The V gene lost 7 bases and the J gene lost 1 base, with 29 bases spanning the gap. Germline V gives CDR1 MNHNS, CDR2 SASEGT. This CDR3 is built from 20 residues. The DNA for the CDR3 is TGTGCCAGCAATGGGATATTGGAGATATACAGGGTCGGGAGCAATCAGCCCCAGCATTTT. Translation: CASNGILEIYRVGSNQPQHF.

The J gene is TRBJ2-7, the V gene TRBV20-1, with D tentatively TRBD1 (5 bases). V lost 1 base, J lost 6 bases, and 16 bases lay in between. The germline CDR1 and CDR2 sequences are DFQATT and SNEGSKA (reference sequence). The CDR3 is made up of 14 amino acids. CDR3 sequence: CSARGYRRGAEQYF. CDR3 in DNA: TGCAGTGCTAGAGGGTACAGGCGAGGTGCCGAGCAGTACTTC.

About this clonotype itself: This may be a read error, as it is one base from a much larger clone. The CDR3 end shows no conserved phenylalanine or tryptophan, and so a read error is likely. V is TRBV20-1 and J is TRBJ2-7; D is ambiguous. V was pared by 6 bases and J by 7 bases, with 22 bases between. There are 14 residues in the CDR3. CDR1 is DFQATT, CDR2 SNEGSKA, per germline (reference sequence). The CDR3 loop reads CSADPPGGVGEQYL. CDR3 DNA: TGCAGTGCCGACCCGCCGGGTGGGGTGGGGGAGCAGTACCTC.

V usage is TRBV5-1 and J usage is TRBJ1-1, with 7 bases aligning to TRBD1. Germline-derived CDR1 and CDR2 are SGHRS and YFSETQ. J was trimmed by 5 bases and V by 4 bases; bases with no gene match: 8. The CDR3 is 14 amino acids. The DNA of the CDR3 is TGCGCCAGCAGCACTACGACAGGGTGGACTGAAGCTTTCTTT. It specifies CASSTTTGWTEAFF.

This clonotype was counted only a few times. The chain combines TRBV10-3 with TRBJ2-2; tentative D call: TRBD2 (6 bases). CDR1 is ENHRY, CDR2 SYGVKD, per germline. Trimming left V 5 bases short and J 2 bases short, with 18 bases between. CDR3 length: 17 amino acids. CDR3 in DNA: TGTGCCATCAGTAGTCCCTCGGGGGACCCAAACACCGGGGAGCTGTTTTTT. Its translation is CAISSPSGDPNTGELFF.

The genes are TRBV29-1 and TRBJ1-2; D unclear. Germline V CDR1 and CDR2: SQVTM, ANQGSEA. Between the trimmed V and J ends, which lost 4 bases and 6 bases, there was a span of 9 bases. The CDR3 runs 11 residues. The CDR3 is CSVVGSDGYTF. The CDR3, as DNA: TGCAGCGTTGTCGGCTCCGATGGCTACACCTTC. The full variable domain, completed using reference TRBV29-1 and TRBJ1-2, is SAVISQKPSRDICQRGTSLTIQCQVDSQVTMMFWYRQQPGQSLTLIATANQGSEATYESGFVIDKFPISRPNLTFSTLTVSNMSPEDSSIYLCSVVGSDGYTFGSGTRLTVV.

This clonotype was detected only a few times. The genes are TRBV29-1 and TRBJ2-7, with D perhaps TRBD2 (6 bases). The germline V and J ends were trimmed by 4 bases and 3 bases, with 16 bases remaining between them. Germline V gene lookup returns CDR1 SQVTM and CDR2 ANQGSEA. The CDR3 sequence is 14 residues long. The CDR3 is CSVGGGDRDYEQYF. DNA of the CDR3: TGCAGCGTTGGGGGCGGGGATCGGGACTACGAGCAGTACTTC.